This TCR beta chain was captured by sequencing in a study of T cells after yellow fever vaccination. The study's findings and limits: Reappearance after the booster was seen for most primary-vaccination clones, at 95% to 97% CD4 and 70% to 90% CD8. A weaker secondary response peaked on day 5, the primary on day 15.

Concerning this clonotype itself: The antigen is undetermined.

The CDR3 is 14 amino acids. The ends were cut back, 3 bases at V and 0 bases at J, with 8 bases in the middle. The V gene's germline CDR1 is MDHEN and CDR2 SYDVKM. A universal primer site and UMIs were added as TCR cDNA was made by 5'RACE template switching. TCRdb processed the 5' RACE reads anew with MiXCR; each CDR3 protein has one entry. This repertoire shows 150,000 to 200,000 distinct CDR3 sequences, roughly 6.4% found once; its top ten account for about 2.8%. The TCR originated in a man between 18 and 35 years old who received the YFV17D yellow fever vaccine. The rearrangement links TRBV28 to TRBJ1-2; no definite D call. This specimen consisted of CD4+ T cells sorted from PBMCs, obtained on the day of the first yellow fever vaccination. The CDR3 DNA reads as TGTGCCAGCAGTTTGCCCGACTCTAACTATGGCTACACCTTC. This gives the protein CASSLPDSNYGYTF.